These 13 T cell receptor beta chains came from one sample sequenced in a study of T-cell memory formation after mild COVID-19. From the 5' RACE reads, TCRdb called clonotypes with MiXCR, one entry per CDR3 protein. In the table there are hundreds of thousands of distinct CDR3 sequences, approximately 23% of which are singletons. What was sequenced was PBMCs or a T cell subset sorted from them (not recorded which). The receptors here all came from an adult woman who had mild COVID-19 (a few samples of this study predate the infection). Cell type and time point are not known.

The chain recombines TRBV7-2 with TRBJ2-5; 8 positions agree with TRBD2. The CDR3 sequence is 17 residues long. The V gene end was trimmed by 0 bases and the J gene end by 7 bases; junction bases not matched to a gene: 13. Germline V gene lookup returns CDR1 SGHTA and CDR2 FQGNSA. The CDR3 region has the DNA TGTGCCAGCAGCTTAGCGTGGGCGGGGGGCCGGTTTAGGACCCAGTACTTC. Translating gives CASSLAWAGGRFRTQYF.

The chain carries TRBV27 and TRBJ1-6; unclear D gene. The germline V gene encodes CDR1 MNHEY and CDR2 SMNVEV (reference sequence). There are 17 residues in the CDR3. V was trimmed by 2 bases and J by 8 bases, leaving 19 bases between them. In DNA form, the CDR3 reads TGTGCCAGCAGTTTAAGGCGGGCCTCGACCCGTCATTCACCCCTCCACTTT. Protein: CASSLRRASTRHSPLHF.

The table lists this clonotype with a few counts. The rearrangement links TRBV4-1 to TRBJ2-1, with 12 nucleotides matching TRBD2. This CDR3 is 16 amino acids long. The junction had 5 bases not matched to a gene; V was cut back by 1 base and J by 7 bases. The germline V gene encodes CDR1 MGHRA and CDR2 YSYEKL. The CDR3 nucleotides are TGCGCCAGCAGCCAAGCTAGCGGGGGGGCTGTAAATGAGCAGTTCTTC. Encoded protein: CASSQASGGAVNEQFF.

This clonotype was counted only a few times. The genes are TRBV5-1 and TRBJ1-5; D remains unclear. V lost 5 bases to trimming and J lost 6 bases, with 6 bases between them. Per germline, CDR1 SGHRS and CDR2 YFSETQ. The CDR3 is 11 residues long. The DNA for the CDR3 is TGCGCCAGCAGACCGCCTCAGCCCCAGCATTTT. It yields the protein CASRPPQPQHF.

In this sample, this clonotype turned up a few times. The V call is TRBV3-1, the J call TRBJ1-2; TRBD1 might be the D (5 bases). The CDR3 runs to 15 residues. Germline CDR1 LGHDT, CDR2 YNNKEL (reference sequence). Trimming took 1 base from V and 3 from J, leaving 12 bases between them. The CDR3 nucleotides are TGTGCCAGCAGCCAAGTGGGCAGGGTAGACTATGGCTACACCTTC. This sequence encodes CASSQVGRVDYGYTF.

There are a few counts of this clonotype. V usage is TRBV6-5 and J usage is TRBJ2-1; possibly TRBD2 for D (6 bases). The CDR3 totals 14 residues. Trimming took off 9 bases at V and 1 base at J, with 13 bases between the two ends. Germline V gene sequence: CDR1 MNHEY, CDR2 SVGAGI. The CDR3: CASQSRGSYNEQFF. The CDR3 coding sequence is TGTGCCAGTCAGTCGCGGGGATCCTACAATGAGCAGTTCTTC.

This clonotype was counted at least ten times. The J gene is TRBJ1-1, the V gene TRBV7-6, with D possibly TRBD1 on 5 matching bases. V was shortened by 5 bases and J by 7 bases, with 14 bases between the two germline ends. CDR3 length: 13 residues. CDR1 SGHVS and CDR2 FNYEAQ come from the germline V gene. CDR3 sequence (DNA): TGTGCCAGCAGCGCCGGGACGGATCTTGAAGCTTTCTTT. As protein: CASSAGTDLEAFF.

The J gene is TRBJ1-1, the V gene TRBV5-1, with a possible D match to TRBD1 (6 bases). CDR3 length: 13 amino acids. In germline, CDR1 is SGHRS, CDR2 YFSETQ. V lost 5 bases to trimming and J lost 3 bases, with 11 bases between them. The CDR3: CASSYGQYTEAFF. CDR3 in DNA: TGCGCCAGCAGTTATGGACAGTACACTGAAGCTTTCTTT.

The rearrangement uses TRBV5-1 and TRBJ1-2; D is unclear. CDR1 is SGHRS and CDR2 is YFSETQ in the germline V gene. The CDR3 contains 15 residues. V lost 4 bases to trimming and J lost 1 base, with 14 bases between them. This CDR3 reads CASSPRMQVNYGYTF. CDR3 DNA: TGCGCCAGCAGCCCGCGAATGCAGGTTAACTATGGCTACACCTTC.

A single count supports this clonotype. This chain joins TRBV28 and TRBJ2-3; the match to TRBD2 covers 13 bases. Germline V gives CDR1 MDHEN, CDR2 SYDVKM. The CDR3 is 18 amino acids. Trimming cost V 8 bases and J 3 bases; bases outside gene matches: 14. In DNA, the CDR3 is TGTGCCAGCCGTTCCCTTTACGGACTAGCGGGAGAGACAGATACGCAGTATTTT. Its protein product is CASRSLYGLAGETDTQYF.

As for this clonotype: With a much larger clone just one base away, this may be a read error. CDR3 protein: CSSQRDSQDTQYF. The CDR3 region has the DNA TGTTCCTCCCAACGGGACAGCCAAGATACGCAGTATTTT. The genes are TRBV7-9 and TRBJ2-3; TRBD1 matches at 7 bases. The germline gives CDR1 SEHNR, CDR2 FQNEAQ (reference sequence). The CDR3 extends over 13 amino acids. The full variable domain, its missing parts supplied by reference TRBV7-9 and TRBJ2-3, is DTGVSQNPRHKITKRGQNVTFRCDPISEHNRLYWYRQTLGQGPEFLTYFQNEAQLEKSRLLSDRFSAERPKGSFSTLEIQRTEQGDSAMYLCSSQRDSQDTQYFGPGTRLTVL.

The chain couples TRBV6-2 or TRBV6-3 to TRBJ1-2, with D uncertain. The CDR3 consists of 13 residues. In germline, CDR1 is MNHEY, CDR2 SVGEGT. V was clipped by 0 bases and J by 7 bases, with 9 bases between them. The CDR3 reads CASSYSVTPGYTF. In nucleotides, the CDR3 is TGTGCCAGCAGTTACTCGGTGACCCCTGGCTACACCTTC.

J is TRBJ1-1 and V is TRBV29-1; D is uncertain. V shed 2 bases and J shed 5 bases, with 30 bases lying between them. This CDR3 region has 19 residues. Germline CDR1 and CDR2: SQVTM and ANQGSEA. The CDR3 region has the DNA TGCAGCGTTGAATTTCCTCGAAGGGCAGGAGGACCACGCGGGACTGAAGCTTTCTTT. This sequence encodes CSVEFPRRAGGPRGTEAFF.